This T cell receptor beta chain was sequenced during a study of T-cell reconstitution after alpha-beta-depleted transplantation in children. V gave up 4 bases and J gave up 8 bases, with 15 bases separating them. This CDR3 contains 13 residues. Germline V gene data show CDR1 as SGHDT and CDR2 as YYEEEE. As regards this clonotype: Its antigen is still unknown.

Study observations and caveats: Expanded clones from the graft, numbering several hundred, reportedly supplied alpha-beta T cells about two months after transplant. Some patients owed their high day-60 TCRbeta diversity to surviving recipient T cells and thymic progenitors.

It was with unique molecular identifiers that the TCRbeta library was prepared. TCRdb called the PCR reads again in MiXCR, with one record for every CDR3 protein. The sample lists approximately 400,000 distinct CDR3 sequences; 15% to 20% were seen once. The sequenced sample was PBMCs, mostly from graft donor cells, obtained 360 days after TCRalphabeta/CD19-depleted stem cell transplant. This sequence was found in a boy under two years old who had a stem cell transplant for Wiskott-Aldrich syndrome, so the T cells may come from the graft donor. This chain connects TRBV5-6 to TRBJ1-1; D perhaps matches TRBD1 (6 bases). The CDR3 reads CASSPTGWREAFF. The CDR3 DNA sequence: TGTGCCAGCAGCCCAACAGGGTGGAGAGAAGCTTTCTTT.